Below, 19 T cell receptor beta chains from the same sample are listed, as sequenced in a study of siplizumab effects on memory and regulatory T cells. Using immunoSEQ multiplex PCR, the repertoire was profiled, and TCRdb retains in-frame clones only, with some absent. The table includes tens of thousands of clones, 90% to 97% detected once. Source material: naive CD8+ T cells sorted from blood. All receptors come from a human donor in good health.

The chain recombines TRBV28 with TRBJ1-2; TRBD1 is a possible D gene (5 bases). This CDR3 region has 13 residues. Germline CDR1 MDHEN, CDR2 SYDVKM. With 5 bases removed from V and 4 bases from J, the gap between germline ends came to 11 bases. The chain's CDR3 is CASSPQGSYGYTF. For the CDR3, the DNA is TGTGCCAGCAGTCCTCAGGGATCCTATGGCTACACCTTC.

This clone was picked up a small number of times. The chain combines TRBV28 with TRBJ1-1; the D is unclear. CDR3 size: 11 residues. From germline, CDR1 is MDHEN and CDR2 SYDVKM. V dropped 4 bases and J dropped 7 bases, with 7 bases sitting between them. This CDR3 reads CASSSGVEAFF. CDR3 in DNA: TGTGCCAGCAGTTCGGGAGTTGAAGCTTTCTTT.

The chain employs TRBV11-2 and TRBJ2-5; D is undetermined. There are 12 residues in the CDR3. Germline lookup yields CDR1 SGHAT and CDR2 FQNNGV. V was trimmed by 4 bases and J by 5 bases, leaving 8 bases between them. The CDR3 protein is CASSSSLETQYF. CDR3 nucleotides: TGTGCCAGCAGCTCCTCGCTGGAGACCCAGTACTTC. Using reference TRBV11-2 and TRBJ2-5 for the parts outside the CDR3, the full variable domain is EAGVAQSPRYKIIEKRQSVAFWCNPISGHATLYWYQQILGQGPKLLIQFQNNGVVDDSQLPKDRFSAERLKGVDSTLKIQPAKLEDSAVYLCASSSSLETQYFGPGTRLLVL.

The chain is built from TRBV7-9 and TRBJ1-2, with 8 bases identical to TRBD1. The CDR3 is made up of 16 amino acids. Germline CDR1 reads SEHNR; CDR2 reads FQNEAQ (reference sequence). V dropped 4 bases and J dropped 2; count of bases not matched to a gene: 9. The CDR3 nucleotides are TGTGCCAGCAGCTCGTCCACAGGGGGGGTAAACTATGGCTACACCTTC. Protein sequence: CASSSSTGGVNYGYTF.

This rearrangement joins TRBV27 to TRBJ1-5, with D perhaps matching TRBD1 (6 bases). CDR1 and CDR2 (germline): MNHEY, SMNVEV (reference sequence). The CDR3 is 14 residues long. V was cut by 4 bases and J by 7 bases, with 14 bases left in between. Here the CDR3 reads CASSSLTGSQPQHF. The CDR3 DNA sequence: TGTGCCAGCAGTTCCCTAACAGGGTCGCAGCCCCAGCATTTT.

The J gene is TRBJ2-7, the V gene TRBV7-9; 9 bases fit TRBD1. Per germline, CDR1 SEHNR and CDR2 FQNEAQ (reference sequence). The CDR3 extends over 15 amino acids. J was trimmed by 4 bases and V by 2 bases; bases with no gene match: 6. The CDR3 loop is CASSLLSQGAYEQYF. CDR3 nucleotide sequence: TGTGCCAGCAGCTTACTATCACAGGGGGCGTACGAGCAGTACTTC. Full variable domain (remainder filled in from reference TRBV7-9 and TRBJ2-7): DTGVSQNPRHKITKRGQNVTFRCDPISEHNRLYWYRQTLGQGPEFLTYFQNEAQLEKSRLLSDRFSAERPKGSFSTLEIQRTEQGDSAMYLCASSLLSQGAYEQYFGPGTRLTVT.

The genes are TRBV10-1 and TRBJ2-1; 11 bases fit TRBD1. V gave up 2 bases and J gave up 8 bases; unmatched junction bases: 8. The CDR3 is 16 residues long. CDR1 is WNHNN and CDR2 is SYGVQD in the germline V gene (reference sequence). The DNA for the CDR3 is TGCGCCAGCAGTGAGCATTTCGGGACAGGGGGAGATGAGCAGTTCTTC. It is translated as CASSEHFGTGGDEQFF.

The rearrangement links TRBV5-4 to TRBJ2-7; 9 positions agree with TRBD1. Germline values: CDR1 SGHNT, CDR2 YYREEE (reference sequence). The J segment lost 2 bases and the V segment lost 5 bases, leaving 11 bases of the junction unmatched. The CDR3 is 16 amino acids. CDR3 in amino acids: CASSSDRGGEPYEQYF. As DNA, the CDR3 is TGTGCCAGCAGTTCGGACAGGGGAGGGGAACCCTACGAGCAGTACTTC. The variable domain in full, with the rest retrieved from reference TRBV5-4 and TRBJ2-7, is ETGVTQSPTHLIKTRGQQVTLRCSSQSGHNTVSWYQQALGQGPQFIFQYYREEENGRGNFPPRFSGLQFPNYSSELNVNALELDDSALYLCASSSDRGGEPYEQYFGPGTRLTVT.

This clone was counted a single time. The chain has TRBV4-2 and TRBJ1-1; unclear D gene. This CDR3 is built from 12 residues. CDR1 is LGHNA, CDR2 YNFKEQ, per germline. The V and J ends lost 5 bases and 4 bases respectively, with 8 bases between them. The CDR3 region is CASSSLSTEAFF. The CDR3 coding sequence is TGTGCCAGCAGCTCCCTAAGCACTGAAGCTTTCTTT.

The rearrangement links TRBV10-3 to TRBJ2-7, with a weak D call TRBD2 (5 bases). Per germline, CDR1 ENHRY and CDR2 SYGVKD. V lost 0 bases and J lost 2, with 11 bases in between. The CDR3 totals 15 residues. In nucleotides, the CDR3 is TGTGCCATCAGTGAGTCGAGGAGGACCCCCTACGAGCAGTACTTC. It codes for CAISESRRTPYEQYF.

This rearrangement joins TRBV6-1 to TRBJ2-1; maybe TRBD2 (6 bases). The V and J ends lost 8 bases and 7 bases respectively, with 12 bases between them. CDR1 and CDR2 (germline): MNHNS, SASEGT. The CDR3 runs 12 residues. In nucleotides, the CDR3 is TGTGCCAGCCTACTAGCTCTTAATGAGCAGTTCTTC. This translates into CASLLALNEQFF.

The rearrangement joins TRBV15 to TRBJ1-6; D possibly corresponds to TRBD1 (6 bases). This CDR3 spans 14 amino acids. Germline V gene sequence: CDR1 LNHNV, CDR2 YYDKDF (reference sequence). Between the trimmed V and J ends, which lost 1 base and 10 bases, there was a span of 11 bases. The CDR3 loop is CATSRGGGASPLHF. The CDR3 nucleotides are TGTGCCACCAGCAGAGGAGGGGGGGCATCACCCCTCCACTTT.

The chain employs TRBV28 and TRBJ2-7; 9 bases map to TRBD2. The germline V gene encodes CDR1 MDHEN and CDR2 SYDVKM. V shed 11 bases, J shed 5 bases, and the junction held 7 bases outside the gene matches. CDR3 length equals 12 residues. CDR3 DNA sequence: TGTGCCGCCGGGCGGGGGGGCCACGAGCAGTACTTC. Its translation: CAAGRGGHEQYF. The variable domain in full, completed from reference TRBV28 and TRBJ2-7, reads DVKVTQSSRYLVKRTGEKVFLECVQDMDHENMFWYRQDPGLGLRLIYFSYDVKMKEKGDIPEGYSVSREKKERFSLILESASTNQTSMYLCAAGRGGHEQYFGPGTRLTVT.

This chain links TRBV7-3 with TRBJ2-3, with D possibly being TRBD2 (5 bases). This CDR3 is built from 13 residues. Trimming removed 5 bases at V and 0 bases at J, with 6 bases between. Germline lookup yields CDR1 SGHTA and CDR2 FQGTGA. CDR3 sequence reads: CASSLASTDTQYF. CDR3 nucleotides: TGTGCCAGCAGCCTAGCTAGCACAGATACGCAGTATTTT.

The chain combines TRBV6-4 with TRBJ1-2; 8 nucleotides agree with TRBD1. After removal of 5 bases from V and 8 bases from J, the junction contained 13 bases not matched to a gene. This CDR3 comprises 15 residues. CDR1 and CDR2 from the germline V gene are MRHNA and SNTAGT. The CDR3 is CASSSTARDRTGYTF. CDR3 sequence (DNA): TGTGCCAGCAGTTCTACCGCCCGGGACAGGACCGGCTACACCTTC.

The V call is TRBV5-6, the J call TRBJ1-1; D is possibly TRBD1 (6 bases). With 4 bases removed from V and 4 bases from J, the gap between germline ends came to 8 bases. The CDR3 length is 12 residues. Per germline, CDR1 SGHDT and CDR2 YYEEEE. This CDR3 is CASSQGSTEAFF. CDR3 nucleotide sequence: TGTGCCAGCAGCCAGGGGAGCACTGAAGCTTTCTTT.

This chain uses TRBV5-6 with TRBJ2-2; the D is unclear. Germline V gene sequence: CDR1 SGHDT, CDR2 YYEEEE. This CDR3 region has 12 residues. Trimming stripped 2 bases from V and 5 bases from J, with 4 bases between. The CDR3 nucleotides read TGTGCCAGCAGCTTTGTGACCGGGGAGCTGTTTTTT. It yields the protein CASSFVTGELFF.

The rearrangement uses TRBV9 and TRBJ2-7; D remains ambiguous. V lost 0 bases and J 2 bases, leaving 9 bases between the germline ends. CDR3 length: 14 amino acids. Germline V gives CDR1 SGDLS, CDR2 YYNGEE. The DNA for the CDR3 is TGTGCCAGCAGCGTAGGAAGGGATACCTACGAGCAGTACTTC. This translates into CASSVGRDTYEQYF. Looking up the rest from reference TRBV9 and TRBJ2-7 gives the full variable domain: DSGVTQTPKHLITATGQRVTLRCSPRSGDLSVYWYQQSLDQGLQFLIQYYNGEERAKGNILERFSAQQFPDLHSELNLSSLELGDSALYFCASSVGRDTYEQYFGPGTRLTVT.

The chain uses TRBV4-1 and TRBJ1-1; possibly TRBD1 for D (5 bases). CDR1 is MGHRA and CDR2 is YSYEKL in the germline V gene. The V and J ends lost 4 bases and 5 bases respectively, with 11 bases between them. This CDR3 comprises 13 residues. The CDR3 DNA sequence: TGCGCCAGCAGCCTAACAGGTGGAACTGAAGCTTTCTTT. This translates into CASSLTGGTEAFF.